Listed below are T cell receptor beta chains from one sample, sequenced in a study of CD8 T cells in ankylosing spondylitis. TCRdb reprocessed the 5' RACE reads via MiXCR and lists one record per CDR3 protein. The repertoire holds about 240,000 distinct CDR3 sequences, with approximately 9% as singletons. Sequencing was performed on blood, either unsorted or a sorted T cell fraction (not recorded which). Receptor source: a male donor with ankylosing spondylitis or in good health (not recorded which). The CDR3 runs from the conserved cysteine through the conserved F or W. D genes are given only for firm matches. Clone size is not always given. Where it is, it says once, few, many or a class for expanded clones.

j_call: TRBJ2-1; v_call: TRBV7-2; d_call: NA; clone_size: many; cdr3_nt: TGTGCCAGCAGCTTAGGGCCAGGGCACTATCGCACCAACTCCTACAATGAGCAGTTCTTC; cdr3_aa: CASSLGPGHYRTNSYNEQFF
j_call: TRBJ1-4; v_call: TRBV7-2; d_call: NA; clone_size: many; cdr3_nt: TGTGCCAGCAGCTTAGATCCAGGGTCCCTTAATGAAAAACTGTTTTTT; cdr3_aa: CASSLDPGSLNEKLFF
j_call: TRBJ1-2; v_call: TRBV9; d_call: NA; clone_size: many; cdr3_nt: TGTGCCAGCAGCGTAGCTACGGGGGGGATATACTATGGCTACACCTTC; cdr3_aa: CASSVATGGIYYGYTF
j_call: TRBJ2-7; v_call: TRBV29-1; d_call: TRBD1; clone_size: many; cdr3_nt: TGCAGCGCCGGACAGGGCTCCTACGAGCAGTACTTC; cdr3_aa: CSAGQGSYEQYF
j_call: TRBJ1-1; v_call: TRBV20-1; d_call: NA; clone_size: many; cdr3_nt: TGCAGTGCTAGAGTCGCGGGGCAGCATGACATGAACACTGAAGCTTTCTTT; cdr3_aa: CSARVAGQHDMNTEAFF
j_call: TRBJ2-5; v_call: TRBV20-1; d_call: NA; clone_size: few; cdr3_nt: TGCAGTGCGGAACGGGGGAAAGAGACCCAGTACTTC; cdr3_aa: CSAERGKETQYF
j_call: TRBJ1-1; v_call: TRBV19; d_call: NA; clone_size: NA; cdr3_nt: TGTGCCAGTAGTATAGACCTCTGGGGTTCCTTGTACACTGAAGCTTTCTTT; cdr3_aa: CASSIDLWGSLYTEAFF
j_call: TRBJ1-2; v_call: TRBV24-1; d_call: NA; clone_size: many; cdr3_nt: TGTGCCACCAGTGCGGGAGCAGGCTCTAACTATGGCTACACCTTC; cdr3_aa: CATSAGAGSNYGYTF
j_call: TRBJ2-7; v_call: TRBV11-2; d_call: TRBD1; clone_size: many; cdr3_nt: TGTGCCAGCAGCTCGGGACAGGGAGACGAGCAGTACTTC; cdr3_aa: CASSSGQGDEQYF
j_call: TRBJ1-3; v_call: TRBV10-2; d_call: NA; clone_size: NA; cdr3_nt: TGCGCCAGCAGTGACATGAGCTCTGGAAACACCATATATTTT; cdr3_aa: CASSDMSSGNTIYF
j_call: TRBJ2-7; v_call: TRBV3-1; d_call: TRBD2; clone_size: NA; cdr3_nt: TGTGCCAGCAGCCTTCGGACTAGCAACACCTACGAGCAGTACTTC; cdr3_aa: CASSLRTSNTYEQYF
j_call: TRBJ2-5; v_call: TRBV7-2; d_call: NA; clone_size: many; cdr3_nt: TGTGCCAGCAGCTCCCGACAGTCGACTAAGACCCAGTACTTC; cdr3_aa: CASSSRQSTKTQYF
j_call: TRBJ2-3; v_call: TRBV7-8; d_call: TRBD2; clone_size: NA; cdr3_nt: TGTGCCAGCAGCTTAGGGCTAGCGGCCGACTTCACAGATACGCAGTATTTT; cdr3_aa: CASSLGLAADFTDTQYF
j_call: TRBJ2-1; v_call: TRBV29-1; d_call: TRBD2; clone_size: few; cdr3_nt: TGCAGCGTTGACCCCCCCCTTGGGGCTAGCGGGAGGGACCAGGACGACAATGAGCAGTTCTTC; cdr3_aa: CSVDPPLGASGRDQDDNEQFF
j_call: TRBJ2-7; v_call: TRBV6-2/TRBV6-3; d_call: TRBD1; clone_size: many; cdr3_nt: TGTGCCAGCAGTTACCTTACAGGGGGCTACGAGCAGTACTTC; cdr3_aa: CASSYLTGGYEQYF
j_call: TRBJ1-3; v_call: TRBV6-1; d_call: NA; clone_size: NA; cdr3_nt: TGTGCCACCCTGGACAGAGCGAAGCCTGGAAACACCATATATTTT; cdr3_aa: CATLDRAKPGNTIYF
j_call: TRBJ2-3; v_call: TRBV5-1; d_call: NA; clone_size: many; cdr3_nt: TGCGCCAGCAGCTTGGGACACCTACGCACAGATACGCAGTATTTT; cdr3_aa: CASSLGHLRTDTQYF
j_call: TRBJ2-1; v_call: TRBV5-1; d_call: TRBD2; clone_size: NA; cdr3_nt: TGCGCCAGCAGCAGGACTAGAGAAGGGTTTCGTGAGCAGTTCTTC; cdr3_aa: CASSRTREGFREQFF
j_call: TRBJ2-7; v_call: TRBV11-2; d_call: TRBD2; clone_size: few; cdr3_nt: TGTGCCAGCAGCTCCCACCGTCCTATTAGCGGGACCCCCTACGAGCAGTACTTC; cdr3_aa: CASSSHRPISGTPYEQYF
j_call: TRBJ2-3; v_call: TRBV3-1; d_call: NA; clone_size: NA; cdr3_nt: TGTGCCAGCAGCCAAGATCTGGGGCAGAATACGCAGTATTTT; cdr3_aa: CASSQDLGQNTQYF
j_call: TRBJ2-1; v_call: TRBV7-8; d_call: NA; clone_size: few; cdr3_nt: TGTGCCAGCAGCTCGGATGGCTATAATGAGCAGTTCTTC; cdr3_aa: CASSSDGYNEQFF
j_call: TRBJ2-3; v_call: TRBV5-1; d_call: TRBD2; clone_size: many; cdr3_nt: TGCGCCAGCAGCTTATCAAGCGGGGTCGTAGAAGATACGCAGTATTTT; cdr3_aa: CASSLSSGVVEDTQYF
j_call: TRBJ1-6; v_call: TRBV7-9; d_call: TRBD1; clone_size: many; cdr3_nt: TGTGCCAGCAGCTCCGGGACAGGGGGATATAATTCACCCCTCCACTTT; cdr3_aa: CASSSGTGGYNSPLHF
j_call: TRBJ2-1; v_call: TRBV5-1; d_call: TRBD2; clone_size: many; cdr3_nt: TGCGCCACCAATCCCGGGACTAGCGGGGTCGATGAGCAGTTCTTC; cdr3_aa: CATNPGTSGVDEQFF
j_call: TRBJ1-4; v_call: TRBV15; d_call: NA; clone_size: many; cdr3_nt: TGTGCCACCAGCAGAGATAACAACGGCGCTGAAAAACTGTTTTTT; cdr3_aa: CATSRDNNGAEKLFF
j_call: TRBJ2-3; v_call: TRBV27; d_call: NA; clone_size: NA; cdr3_nt: TGTGCCAGCAGTTATGGACCCATGGGGATTGATACGCAGTATTTT; cdr3_aa: CASSYGPMGIDTQYF
j_call: TRBJ2-5; v_call: TRBV7-6; d_call: NA; clone_size: once; cdr3_nt: TGTGCCGATAGCGCCGTGTCCCAAGAGACCCAGTACTTC; cdr3_aa: CADSAVSQETQYF
j_call: TRBJ2-7; v_call: TRBV7-2; d_call: NA; clone_size: many; cdr3_nt: TGTGCCAGCAGCTTAGTTGGAGGGAAAGGGGAGCAGTACTTC; cdr3_aa: CASSLVGGKGEQYF
j_call: TRBJ2-5; v_call: TRBV7-9; d_call: TRBD2; clone_size: many; cdr3_nt: TGTGCCAGCAGCTCCTCTCGGACTAGTAAAGGGACCCAGTACTTC; cdr3_aa: CASSSSRTSKGTQYF
j_call: TRBJ1-2; v_call: TRBV12-3/TRBV12-4; d_call: NA; clone_size: many; cdr3_nt: TGTGCCAGCTCCCAAGGTGGGCAGGGTCGTGTCTATGGCTACACCTTC; cdr3_aa: CASSQGGQGRVYGYTF
j_call: TRBJ2-3; v_call: TRBV12-3/TRBV12-4; d_call: TRBD2; clone_size: many; cdr3_nt: TGTGCCAGCAGGCCTACTAGCGGGAGGGATACGCAGTATTTT; cdr3_aa: CASRPTSGRDTQYF
j_call: TRBJ2-3; v_call: TRBV5-1; d_call: NA; clone_size: many; cdr3_nt: TGCGCCAGCAGCTTGGAAGGGGGTTTTGTGACAGATACGCAGTATTTT; cdr3_aa: CASSLEGGFVTDTQYF
j_call: TRBJ1-2; v_call: TRBV20-1; d_call: TRBD1; clone_size: many; cdr3_nt: TGCAGCGCTACTCGGGACAGGGTTTATGGCTACACCTTC; cdr3_aa: CSATRDRVYGYTF
j_call: TRBJ2-7; v_call: TRBV5-1; d_call: NA; clone_size: many; cdr3_nt: TGCGCCAGCAGCTTGAGGGGGTCTGCCACCTACGAGCAGTACTTC; cdr3_aa: CASSLRGSATYEQYF
j_call: TRBJ2-1; v_call: TRBV5-1; d_call: TRBD2; clone_size: many; cdr3_nt: TGCGCCAGCAGCTTAGCGGGAGGAGTCTCCGATGAGCAGTTCTTC; cdr3_aa: CASSLAGGVSDEQFF
j_call: TRBJ2-3; v_call: TRBV6-1; d_call: TRBD2; clone_size: many; cdr3_nt: TGTGCCAGCACGGTTGCGGGGGAAGCAGATACGCAGTATTTT; cdr3_aa: CASTVAGEADTQYF
j_call: TRBJ2-2; v_call: TRBV12-3/TRBV12-4; d_call: TRBD2; clone_size: many; cdr3_nt: TGTGCCAGCAGAGAACATCTAGCGGGAGGCCGGGCCGGGGAGCTGTTTTTT; cdr3_aa: CASREHLAGGRAGELFF
j_call: TRBJ1-2; v_call: TRBV7-2; d_call: NA; clone_size: many; cdr3_nt: TGTGCCAGCGCCCCGGAGCCCCAAAAATATGGCTACACCTTC; cdr3_aa: CASAPEPQKYGYTF